These 26 T cell receptor beta chains were all obtained from the same sample, sequenced in a study of blood T cell repertoires in COVID-19. TCRdb's table, derived via immunoSEQ multiplex PCR, lists solely in-frame clones and lacks some. The table includes 150,000 to 200,000 clones, around 80% detected once. Sequenced material: peripheral blood. These receptors were obtained from a woman at least 80 years old with active or convalescent COVID-19.

Remarks on this clone: Its ends do not fully match the called genes, so a read error is possible. V is TRBV7-7 and J is TRBJ2-6; 7 nucleotides align to TRBD2. This CDR3 region has 16 residues. The V gene's germline CDR1 is SSHAT and CDR2 FNYEAQ (reference sequence). The CDR3 sequence: CASSPGLVSGANVLTF. CDR3 DNA sequence: TGTGCTAGCAGCCCAGGACTAGTCTCTGGGGCCAACGTCCTGACTTTC.

The chain uses TRBV19 and TRBJ2-1, with 8 bases lining up with TRBD2. Germline CDR1 and CDR2: LNHDA and SQIVND (reference sequence). The CDR3 sequence is 16 residues long. After removal of 5 bases from V and 8 bases from J, the junction contained 14 bases not matched to a gene. CDR3 nucleotides: TGTGCCAGTAGTTCGTACGGGACTAGTCTTTTCGATGAGCAGTTCTTC. Translated: CASSSYGTSLFDEQFF.

The V gene is TRBV19, the J gene TRBJ1-5, with 8 nucleotides matching TRBD1. In germline, CDR1 is LNHDA, CDR2 SQIVND (reference sequence). J was trimmed by 5 bases and V by 6 bases; bases with no gene match: 12. This CDR3 has 16 amino acids. CDR3 nucleotides: TGTGCCAGTAGGGGCAGGGGGCTGGGAGCCGATCAGCCCCAGCATTTT. This sequence encodes CASRGRGLGADQPQHF.

The genes are TRBV5-4 and TRBJ1-5, with 12 bases identical to TRBD1. CDR3 length equals 18 residues. Germline CDR1 is SGHNT and CDR2 is YYREEE (reference sequence). The J segment lost 1 base and the V segment lost 4 bases, leaving 9 bases of the junction unmatched. The DNA for the CDR3 is TGTGCCAGCAGCCAGGGGGGGACAGGGGGCGAAAGCAATCAGCCCCAGCATTTT. Translation: CASSQGGTGGESNQPQHF.

The V and J genes are TRBV30 and TRBJ1-5; 7 bases are shared with TRBD1. The CDR3 is 14 amino acids. The germline CDR1 and CDR2 sequences are GTSNPN and SVGIG (reference sequence). Trimming took 2 bases from V and 5 from J; bases not matched to a gene: 6. This CDR3 reads CAWSRGGPYQPQHF. The CDR3 region has the DNA TGTGCCTGGAGTCGAGGGGGCCCGTATCAGCCCCAGCATTTT.

This clone appeared a single time. The chain recombines TRBV4-1 with TRBJ1-5, with D maybe TRBD1 (6 bases). Germline V CDR1 and CDR2: MGHRA, YSYEKL. The CDR3 covers 15 residues. Trimming removed 4 bases at V and 2 bases at J, with 12 bases between. The CDR3: CASSLQGHGNQPQHF. The CDR3 region has the DNA TGCGCCAGCAGCCTACAGGGACACGGCAATCAGCCCCAGCATTTT.

This clone was picked up a small number of times. This chain links TRBV30 with TRBJ2-5; 7 nucleotides line up with TRBD1. With 0 bases clipped from V and 2 bases from J, the junction kept 9 bases outside the gene matches. CDR3 size: 16 residues. CDR1 is GTSNPN and CDR2 is SVGIG in the germline V gene (reference sequence). The CDR3, as DNA: TGTGCCTGGAGTGTAATAGGAACGGGACAGCAAGAGACCCAGTACTTC. Amino acids: CAWSVIGTGQQETQYF.

The chain employs TRBV10-3 and TRBJ1-1; 7 bases align to TRBD1. This CDR3 contains 16 residues. Per the germline V gene, CDR1 is ENHRY and CDR2 is SYGVKD. With V trimmed by 2 bases and J by 4 bases, 10 bases remained unmatched. The CDR3 region has the DNA TGTGCCATCAGTGAGCCCACCACGACAGGGACCACTGAAGCTTTCTTT. Residues: CAISEPTTTGTTEAFF.

With regard to this clone: This specimen includes other DNA sequences encoding the same CDR3. This chain uses TRBV5-1 with TRBJ1-4; 8 bases fit TRBD1. This CDR3 is built from 14 residues. Losses at the gene ends were 3 bases for V and 8 bases for J; bases not matched to a gene: 6. CDR1 is SGHRS and CDR2 is YFSETQ in the germline V gene. The CDR3 DNA reads TGCGCCAGCAGCTCCGGACAGGGCACCGAAAAACTGTTTTTT. It codes for CASSSGQGTEKLFF. Variable domain in full (rest from reference TRBV5-1 and TRBJ1-4): KAGVTQTPRYLIKTRGQQVTLSCSPISGHRSVSWYQQTPGQGLQFLFEYFSETQRNKGNFPGRFSGRQFSNSRSEMNVSTLELGDSALYLCASSSGQGTEKLFFGSGTQLSVL.

The chain recombines TRBV5-4 with TRBJ2-7; 9 bases are shared with TRBD1. Germline V gene sequence: CDR1 SGHNT, CDR2 YYREEE (reference sequence). Unmatched junction bases numbered 15, after V lost 3 bases and J lost 2 bases. The length of the CDR3 is 18 residues. CDR3: CASSSGTGFSPPTYEQYF. The CDR3 DNA follows: TGTGCCAGCAGCTCCGGGACAGGGTTTTCCCCCCCTACCTACGAGCAGTACTTC. The full variable domain, completed using reference TRBV5-4 and TRBJ2-7, is ETGVTQSPTHLIKTRGQQVTLRCSSQSGHNTVSWYQQALGQGPQFIFQYYREEENGRGNFPPRFSGLQFPNYSSELNVNALELDDSALYLCASSSGTGFSPPTYEQYFGPGTRLTVT.

In DNA form, the CDR3 reads TGTGCCAGCAGCTTCGGACAGTCCTACGAGCAGTACTTC. This encodes CASSFGQSYEQYF. The chain links TRBV5-4 to TRBJ2-7; tentatively, D is TRBD1 (6 bases). V shed 2 bases and J shed 1 base, with 7 bases lying between them. The CDR3 covers 13 residues. The V gene's germline CDR1 is SGHNT and CDR2 YYREEE (reference sequence).

The rearrangement uses TRBV10-3 and TRBJ1-1; a weak D match, TRBD1 (5 bases). The V end was cut by 6 bases, the J end by 4 bases, with 15 bases between. The germline gives CDR1 ENHRY, CDR2 SYGVKD. This CDR3 contains 14 residues. The CDR3 nucleotides read TGTGCCATCAGGGACGCAGGGATTCGCACTGAAGCTTTCTTT. Amino acid sequence: CAIRDAGIRTEAFF.

The V and J genes are TRBV27 and TRBJ1-5; unclear D gene. The V end was cut by 4 bases, the J end by 4 bases, with 11 bases between. CDR1 MNHEY and CDR2 SMNVEV come from the germline V gene (reference sequence). This CDR3 has 14 residues. CDR3 DNA: TGTGCCAGCAGTTCGGAGAGGGCAAATCAGCCCCAGCATTTT. Amino acids: CASSSERANQPQHF.

V and J are TRBV2 and TRBJ1-4; D is perhaps TRBD1 (6 bases). The CDR3 has 17 residues. The V end lost 0 bases, the J end lost 8 bases, and 19 bases lay between the germline ends. Germline assignment: CDR1 SNHLY and CDR2 FYNNEI. CDR3 nucleotide sequence: TGTGCCAGCAGTGAAGCTGGACAGCCTCCAACTATGGAAAAACTGTTTTTT. It translates to CASSEAGQPPTMEKLFF.

The gene calls are TRBV4-2 and TRBJ1-3; 7 bases map to TRBD1. Germline V gene lookup returns CDR1 LGHNA and CDR2 YNFKEQ. Germline trimming cut 1 base from V and 0 bases from J; bases unmatched to any gene: 3. The CDR3 extends over 16 amino acids. The CDR3 spells CASSQARDSSGNTIYF. In DNA form, the CDR3 reads TGTGCCAGCAGCCAAGCCCGGGACAGCTCTGGAAACACCATATATTTT.

This clone was observed once. The genes are TRBV24-1 and TRBJ1-2, with D unclear. Germline loops: CDR1 KGHDR, CDR2 SFDVKD. The CDR3 length is 13 residues. V dropped 2 bases and J dropped 3 bases, with 6 bases sitting between them. The CDR3 here is CATSDSPDYGYTF. In DNA form, the CDR3 reads TGTGCCACCAGTGATTCGCCGGACTATGGCTACACCTTC.

The chain carries TRBV5-4 and TRBJ1-3; TRBD1 agrees at 8 bases. Trimming at V came to 3 bases and at J to 10 bases, leaving 18 bases not matched to a gene. The CDR3 runs to 17 residues. Germline CDR1 reads SGHNT; CDR2 reads YYREEE (reference sequence). CDR3 coding DNA: TGTGCCAGCAGCTCCCCTGCGGATGGGACAGGCGGTTCGACCATATATTTT. Its protein product is CASSSPADGTGGSTIYF.

The chain joins TRBV5-5 to TRBJ2-7; 10 bases are shared with TRBD2. Germline loops: CDR1 SGHKS, CDR2 YYEKEE (reference sequence). The CDR3 runs to 14 residues. The junction had 8 bases not matched to a gene; V was cut back by 4 bases and J by 7 bases. The CDR3 loop is CASSRELAGNEQYF. As DNA, the CDR3 is TGTGCCAGCAGCCGCGAACTAGCGGGGAATGAGCAGTACTTC.

The V gene is TRBV5-1, the J gene TRBJ1-4, with D possibly matching TRBD1 (6 bases). Germline CDR1 is SGHRS and CDR2 is YFSETQ. The CDR3 loop spans 15 amino acids. Trimming removed 3 bases at V and 1 base at J, with 10 bases between. CDR3 sequence reads: CASSSMTGTNEKLFF. In DNA form, the CDR3 reads TGCGCCAGCAGCTCGATGACAGGAACTAATGAAAAACTGTTTTTT.

The chain uses TRBV9 and TRBJ1-1, with D tentatively TRBD1 (6 bases). The V gene's germline CDR1 is SGDLS and CDR2 YYNGEE. The CDR3 contains 12 residues. CDR3 bases: TGTGCGATGAGAACAGGGCCCCCTGAAGCTTTCTTT. It encodes CAMRTGPPEAFF.

This chain links TRBV4-1 with TRBJ1-4; 9 bases fit TRBD1. V lost 3 bases to trimming and J lost 10 bases; unmatched junction nucleotides: 12. The CDR3 spans 16 residues. CDR1 and CDR2 (germline): MGHRA, YSYEKL. Here the CDR3 reads CASSQPVGTGRGKLFF. The CDR3 DNA reads TGCGCCAGCAGCCAGCCGGTGGGGACAGGGAGAGGAAAACTGTTTTTT.

The CDR3 is CASSPRNSANYGYTF. The CDR3, as DNA: TGTGCCAGCTCACCAAGGAACAGTGCTAACTATGGCTACACCTTC. The chain joins TRBV18 to TRBJ1-2; D call uncertain. V was clipped by 2 bases and J by 0 bases, with 10 bases between them. The CDR3 has 15 residues. From germline, CDR1 is KGHSH and CDR2 LQKENI.

J is TRBJ1-1 and V is TRBV3-1 (or the pseudogene TRBV3-2); D is ambiguous. The germline V gene encodes CDR1 LGHDT and CDR2 YNNKEL (reference sequence). Trimming left V 1 base short and J 5 bases short, with 11 bases between. The CDR3 extends over 14 amino acids. CDR3: CASSQGASKTEAFF. The CDR3 bases are TGTGCCAGCAGCCAAGGGGCAAGCAAGACTGAAGCTTTCTTT.

This clone has a single count. The V and J genes are TRBV30 and TRBJ2-2; 12 bases are shared with TRBD2. The CDR3 has 15 amino acids. With V trimmed by 2 bases and J by 4 bases, 2 bases remained unmatched. Germline values: CDR1 GTSNPN, CDR2 SVGIG (reference sequence). CDR3 DNA: TGTGCCTGGAGTCTGACTAGCGGGGGCACCGGGGAGCTGTTTTTT. Residues: CAWSLTSGGTGELFF.

The J gene is TRBJ1-1, the V gene TRBV10-3; possibly TRBD1 for D (5 bases). Between the trimmed V and J ends, which lost 2 bases and 4 bases, there was a span of 5 bases. Germline CDR1 is ENHRY and CDR2 is SYGVKD. This CDR3 comprises 12 residues. The CDR3: CAISEQGTEAFF. CDR3 in DNA: TGTGCCATCAGTGAGCAGGGCACTGAAGCTTTCTTT.

The rearrangement uses TRBV2 and TRBJ2-7, with a weak D call TRBD2 (5 bases). V was clipped by 8 bases and J by 4 bases, with 15 bases between them. CDR3 length equals 13 residues. CDR1 SNHLY and CDR2 FYNNEI come from the germline V gene. CDR3 in amino acids: CASLEARAYEQYF. CDR3 coding DNA: TGTGCCAGCCTCGAGGCGCGGGCTTACGAGCAGTACTTC.